Listed below are T cell receptor beta chains from one sample, sequenced in a study of tumor-infiltrating lymphocytes in primary liver carcinoma. TCRdb ran MiXCR on the multiplex PCR reads and lists one entry per CDR3 protein. The sample yields 250,000 to 350,000 distinct CDR3 sequences, 45% to 70% seen once. Material: peripheral blood. The receptor set was obtained from a woman in her thirties with primary liver carcinoma and hepatitis B virus infection. CDR3s include the opening cysteine and the closing phenylalanine or tryptophan. D genes are given only for firm matches. Only part of the rows carry a size: once, few, many, or a class if the clone is expanded.

V gene: TRBV6-2/TRBV6-3; J gene: TRBJ2-6; clone size: .; D gene: .; CDR3 protein: CASRRGPPGANVLTF; CDR3 DNA: TGTGCCAGCCGACGAGGGCCCCCTGGGGCCAACGTCCTGACTTTC
V gene: TRBV6-1; J gene: TRBJ2-4; clone size: .; D gene: .; CDR3 protein: CASSDLAVTAKNIQYF; CDR3 DNA: TGTGCCAGCAGTGATCTGGCCGTGACAGCGAAAAACATTCAGTACTTC
V gene: TRBV4-1; J gene: TRBJ2-7; clone size: many; D gene: .; CDR3 protein: CASSQDWGDAYEQYF; CDR3 DNA: TGCGCCAGCAGCCAAGATTGGGGCGATGCCTACGAGCAGTACTTC
V gene: TRBV12-3/TRBV12-4; J gene: TRBJ2-2; clone size: .; D gene: TRBD2; CDR3 protein: CASGPWRAGNTGELFF; CDR3 DNA: TGTGCCAGCGGTCCCTGGAGAGCGGGAAACACCGGGGAGCTGTTTTTT
V gene: TRBV4-3; J gene: TRBJ2-5; clone size: .; D gene: .; CDR3 protein: CASSHTGEQETQYF; CDR3 DNA: TGCGCCAGCAGTCACACTGGAGAACAAGAGACCCAGTACTTC
V gene: TRBV19; J gene: TRBJ2-4; clone size: .; D gene: .; CDR3 protein: CASKTGSKNIQYF; CDR3 DNA: TGTGCCAGTAAGACGGGGTCCAAAAACATTCAGTACTTC
V gene: TRBV7-8; J gene: TRBJ2-7; clone size: few; D gene: .; CDR3 protein: CASSLEQGQYF; CDR3 DNA: TGTGCCAGCAGCTTAGAGCAGGGGCAGTACTTC
V gene: TRBV12-3/TRBV12-4; J gene: TRBJ1-4; clone size: many; D gene: TRBD1; CDR3 protein: CASTLGGTGTEKLFF; CDR3 DNA: TGTGCCAGCACCCTCGGAGGGACAGGGACCGAAAAACTGTTTTTT
V gene: TRBV10-1; J gene: TRBJ2-7; clone size: .; D gene: .; CDR3 protein: CASSRDGESEQYF; CDR3 DNA: TGCGCCAGCAGTAGGGACGGAGAAAGCGAGCAGTACTTC
V gene: TRBV28; J gene: TRBJ2-5; clone size: .; D gene: .; CDR3 protein: CASSPTRRLQETQYF; CDR3 DNA: TGTGCCAGCAGCCCCACCCGGAGACTGCAAGAGACCCAGTACTTC
V gene: TRBV6-5; J gene: TRBJ2-6; clone size: many; D gene: .; CDR3 protein: CASSYSQTGLSSGANVLTF; CDR3 DNA: TGTGCCAGCAGTTACTCCCAGACGGGACTTAGCTCTGGGGCCAACGTCCTGACTTTC
V gene: TRBV12-3/TRBV12-4; J gene: TRBJ2-1; clone size: many; D gene: TRBD2; CDR3 protein: CASSNPGLGYGGEQFF; CDR3 DNA: TGTGCCAGCAGCAATCCGGGACTAGGGTACGGGGGTGAGCAGTTCTTC
V gene: TRBV30; J gene: TRBJ1-5; clone size: few; D gene: .; CDR3 protein: CAWKEGARPQHF; CDR3 DNA: TGTGCCTGGAAGGAGGGTGCTCGGCCCCAGCATTTT
V gene: TRBV11-3; J gene: TRBJ2-1; clone size: .; D gene: TRBD2; CDR3 protein: CTSSLGGLAGVNEQFF; CDR3 DNA: TGTACCAGCAGCTTAGGAGGACTAGCGGGGGTCAATGAGCAGTTCTTC
V gene: TRBV7-9; J gene: TRBJ1-2; clone size: .; D gene: .; CDR3 protein: CASSLRSRLGYTF; CDR3 DNA: TGTGCCAGCAGCTTAAGATCCCGGCTTGGCTACACCTTC
V gene: TRBV6-6; J gene: TRBJ1-4; clone size: .; D gene: .; CDR3 protein: CASRPGVNEKLFF; CDR3 DNA: TGTGCCAGCAGACCTGGGGTAAATGAAAAACTGTTTTTT
V gene: TRBV6-2/TRBV6-3; J gene: TRBJ1-5; clone size: .; D gene: .; CDR3 protein: CDSSHRQTQPQHF; CDR3 DNA: TGTGACAGCAGTCATCGACAGACACAGCCCCAGCATTTT
V gene: TRBV11-3; J gene: TRBJ2-7; clone size: many; D gene: TRBD1; CDR3 protein: CASSLGQSFEQYF; CDR3 DNA: TGTGCCAGCAGCTTGGGACAGTCCTTCGAGCAGTACTTC
V gene: TRBV12-3/TRBV12-4; J gene: TRBJ2-4; clone size: .; D gene: .; CDR3 protein: CASSYSTLIQYF; CDR3 DNA: TGTGCCAGCAGCTACTCCACTCTCATTCAGTACTTC
V gene: TRBV30; J gene: TRBJ1-1; clone size: many; D gene: .; CDR3 protein: CAWEGMGTEAFF; CDR3 DNA: TGTGCCTGGGAAGGGATGGGGACTGAAGCTTTCTTT
V gene: TRBV4-3; J gene: TRBJ2-1; clone size: many; D gene: TRBD1; CDR3 protein: CASSQDSGTGGNEQFF; CDR3 DNA: TGCGCCAGCAGCCAAGACTCGGGGACAGGGGGGAATGAGCAGTTCTTC
V gene: TRBV11-2; J gene: TRBJ2-2; clone size: .; D gene: .; CDR3 protein: CASTAGWTLKTGELFF; CDR3 DNA: TGTGCCAGCACTGCGGGATGGACCTTGAAGACCGGGGAGCTGTTTTTT
V gene: TRBV6-5; J gene: TRBJ1-4; clone size: .; D gene: .; CDR3 protein: CANSYSAGGDEKLFF; CDR3 DNA: TGTGCCAACAGTTACTCGGCCGGGGGGGATGAAAAACTGTTTTTT
V gene: TRBV4-1; J gene: TRBJ2-4; clone size: few; D gene: .; CDR3 protein: CASSQAGTGIAKNIQYF; CDR3 DNA: TGCGCCAGCAGCCAAGCGGGTACGGGAATAGCCAAAAACATTCAGTACTTC
V gene: TRBV28; J gene: TRBJ2-7; clone size: .; D gene: .; CDR3 protein: CASSFGGSGYEQYF; CDR3 DNA: TGTGCCAGCAGTTTTGGAGGGAGTGGTTACGAGCAGTACTTC
V gene: TRBV7-9; J gene: TRBJ2-2; clone size: .; D gene: TRBD2; CDR3 protein: CASSETSGTGELFF; CDR3 DNA: TGTGCCAGCAGCGAGACTAGCGGCACCGGGGAGCTGTTTTTT